The next 25 T cell receptor beta chains were all read from a single sample in a study of control samples from healthy donors and cancer patients. The method was immunoSEQ multiplex PCR; TCRdb's version includes in-frame clones alone and lacks a portion of them. The sample has tens of thousands of clones; nearly 90% are singletons. Sequenced sample: PBMCs. Receptors originate from a man aged 55 to 70 with colorectal cancer.

This clone was detected once. The chain joins TRBV11-2 to TRBJ1-2; D is undetermined. The CDR3 has 14 amino acids. CDR1 and CDR2 from the germline V gene are SGHAT and FQNNGV. Trimming shortened V by 5 bases and J by 3 bases, and 13 bases separated the two germline ends. Here the CDR3 DNA reads TGTGCCAGCAGCCCCCCGGACCAGGACTATGGCTACACCTTC. Protein sequence: CASSPPDQDYGYTF.

The rearrangement joins TRBV9 to TRBJ2-7; a possible D gene is TRBD2 (5 bases). Trimming removed 0 bases at V and 2 bases at J, with 12 bases between. The V gene's germline CDR1 is SGDLS and CDR2 YYNGEE. The CDR3 covers 15 residues. The CDR3 loop reads CASSVGVGEPYEQYF. CDR3 sequence (DNA): TGTGCCAGCAGCGTAGGAGTCGGGGAGCCCTACGAGCAGTACTTC.

This clone occurred once. The genes are TRBV4-1 and TRBJ1-5; D gene ambiguous. This CDR3 has 16 amino acids. Germline V lookup: CDR1 MGHRA, CDR2 YSYEKL. Trimming removed 0 bases at V and 0 bases at J, with 9 bases between. Here the CDR3 DNA reads TGCGCCAGCAGCCAAGATCCCAGCGGTAGCAATCAGCCCCAGCATTTT. Translation gives CASSQDPSGSNQPQHF.

The gene calls are TRBV30 and TRBJ2-7, with D perhaps TRBD2 (6 bases). The germline gives CDR1 GTSNPN, CDR2 SVGIG (reference sequence). The CDR3 is 15 residues long. Trimming shortened V by 3 bases and J by 2 bases, and 17 bases separated the two germline ends. The chain's CDR3 is CAWRAPRLETYEQYF. DNA for the CDR3: TGTGCCTGGAGGGCCCCTCGACTAGAAACCTACGAGCAGTACTTC.

V is TRBV28 and J is TRBJ2-5; D not certain. Germline loops: CDR1 MDHEN, CDR2 SYDVKM. The CDR3 length is 14 residues. V lost 4 bases to trimming and J lost 5 bases, with 14 bases between them. This CDR3 is CASSSNIVWETQYF. As DNA, the CDR3 is TGTGCCAGCAGTTCTAACATTGTATGGGAGACCCAGTACTTC.

This clone was recorded once. The chain joins TRBV7-8 to TRBJ1-2; TRBD1 might be the D (5 bases). This CDR3 comprises 13 residues. Germline V gene data show CDR1 as SGHVS and CDR2 as FQNEAQ. Trimming shortened V by 1 base and J by 7 bases, and 10 bases separated the two germline ends. The CDR3 protein is CASSLGGSRGYTF. The CDR3 region has the DNA TGTGCCAGCAGCTTAGGGGGGAGTCGTGGCTACACCTTC.

This clone was observed a single time. The rearrangement links TRBV6-5 to TRBJ2-7, with unresolved D. The CDR3 totals 12 residues. V was clipped by 11 bases and J by 1 base, with 12 bases between them. Germline V gene lookup returns CDR1 MNHEY and CDR2 SVGAGI. CDR3 sequence (DNA): TGTGCCGCGCGAACTAAGTCCTACGAGCAGTACTTC. It codes for CAARTKSYEQYF.

V usage is TRBV2 and J usage is TRBJ2-3; 8 nucleotides agree with TRBD2. The CDR3 totals 15 residues. Germline V gene lookup returns CDR1 SNHLY and CDR2 FYNNEI. Trimming took 4 bases from V and 2 from J; bases not matched to a gene: 5. CDR3 sequence: CASSAGGLPTDTQYF. The DNA of the CDR3 is TGTGCCAGCAGTGCGGGGGGGCTACCCACAGATACGCAGTATTTT. Using reference TRBV2 and TRBJ2-3 for the parts outside the CDR3, the full variable domain is EPEVTQTPSHQVTQMGQEVILRCVPISNHLYFYWYRQILGQKVEFLVSFYNNEISEKSEIFDDQFSVERPDGSNFTLKIRSTKLEDSAMYFCASSAGGLPTDTQYFGPGTRLTVL.

The chain employs TRBV27 and TRBJ1-1; perhaps TRBD1 as D (5 bases). In germline, CDR1 is MNHEY, CDR2 SMNVEV (reference sequence). The CDR3 consists of 15 residues. V gave up 9 bases and J gave up 4 bases, with 21 bases separating them. The CDR3 protein is CASSSSGGAFTEAFF. CDR3 nucleotides: TGTGCCAGTTCTTCCTCAGGAGGGGCATTCACTGAAGCTTTCTTT.

The chain couples TRBV27 to TRBJ2-7; 12 nucleotides line up with TRBD1. The CDR3 contains 15 residues. Germline trimming cut 5 bases from V and 5 bases from J; bases unmatched to any gene: 7. CDR1 and CDR2 (germline): MNHEY, SMNVEV (reference sequence). The CDR3 sequence is CASSPMGQGAHEQYF. The CDR3 region has the DNA TGTGCCAGCAGTCCGATGGGACAGGGGGCCCACGAGCAGTACTTC.

The genes are TRBV7-9 and TRBJ2-7; D is possibly TRBD2 (5 bases). The germline V and J ends were trimmed by 5 bases and 9 bases, with 14 bases remaining between them. The CDR3 has 12 amino acids. Germline CDR1 and CDR2: SEHNR and FQNEAQ (reference sequence). CDR3 amino acids: CASSITGNAQYF. The DNA for the CDR3 is TGTGCCAGCAGCATTACCGGGAACGCGCAGTACTTC.

V and J are TRBV5-1 and TRBJ2-2, with 9 bases fitting TRBD2. There are 18 residues in the CDR3. Germline-derived CDR1 and CDR2 are SGHRS and YFSETQ. V lost 2 bases to trimming and J lost 3 bases; unmatched junction nucleotides: 11. The CDR3, as DNA: TGCGCCAGCAGCTTCAGGTCTGCGGGGGGGCCCGACACCGGGGAGCTGTTTTTT. Its translation: CASSFRSAGGPDTGELFF.

This sequence joins TRBV7-9 and TRBJ2-5, with 8 bases lining up with TRBD1. The CDR3 extends over 13 amino acids. Germline CDR1 SEHNR, CDR2 FQNEAQ (reference sequence). Trimming at V came to 4 bases and at J to 4 bases, leaving 2 bases not matched to a gene. The CDR3 here is CASSYGQGETQYF. CDR3 bases: TGTGCCAGCAGCTATGGACAGGGAGAGACCCAGTACTTC.

The chain carries TRBV4-3 and TRBJ2-6; D unresolved. The V gene's germline CDR1 is LGHNA and CDR2 YSLEER. V was shortened by 7 bases and J by 0 bases, with 7 bases between the two germline ends. CDR3 size: 14 residues. CDR3 in amino acids: CASNDNSGANVLTF. CDR3 in DNA: TGCGCCAGCAACGATAACTCTGGGGCCAACGTCCTGACTTTC.

V usage is TRBV3-1 (or the pseudogene TRBV3-2) and J usage is TRBJ2-5; TRBD2 matches 7 bases. Germline V gene lookup returns CDR1 LGHDT and CDR2 YNNKEL (reference sequence). After removal of 4 bases from V and 1 base from J, the junction contained 6 bases not matched to a gene. CDR3 length: 15 residues. The CDR3 protein is CASSRIGTTQETQYF. For the CDR3, the DNA is TGTGCCAGCAGCCGGATCGGGACTACCCAAGAGACCCAGTACTTC.

The CDR3 region is CASSEVLAGGREQFF. CDR3 nucleotides: TGTGCCAGCAGTGAAGTACTAGCGGGGGGAAGGGAGCAGTTCTTC. This chain joins TRBV2 and TRBJ2-1; TRBD2 matches 12 bases. The junction had 5 bases not matched to a gene; V was cut back by 1 base and J by 10 bases. The CDR3 has 15 residues. The germline V gene has CDR1 SNHLY and CDR2 FYNNEI.

J is TRBJ2-6 and V is TRBV5-1; 7 bases are shared with TRBD1. V shed 4 bases and J 0 bases; nucleotides not matched to a gene: 1. CDR3 size: 15 residues. CDR1 is SGHRS and CDR2 is YFSETQ in the germline V gene. CDR3 nucleotide sequence: TGCGCCAGCAGCGGGGACAGCTCTGGGGCCAACGTCCTGACTTTC. Its translation: CASSGDSSGANVLTF.

The chain has TRBV5-1 and TRBJ2-3, with D tentatively TRBD2 (5 bases). The CDR3 extends over 15 amino acids. Germline values: CDR1 SGHRS, CDR2 YFSETQ. V was shortened by 2 bases and J by 2 bases, with 12 bases between the two germline ends. In DNA, the CDR3 is TGCGCCAGCAGCTTTTTAGGACTCTACACAGATACGCAGTATTTT. This gives the protein CASSFLGLYTDTQYF.

The chain employs TRBV20-1 and TRBJ2-7; no clear D gene. Trimming removed 3 bases at V and 4 bases at J, with 13 bases between. This CDR3 contains 13 residues. Germline V gene sequence: CDR1 DFQATT, CDR2 SNEGSKA (reference sequence). The CDR3 DNA follows: TGCAGTGCTAGTTTCGGGTTCGGGTACGAGCAGTACTTC. It specifies CSASFGFGYEQYF.

The V and J genes are TRBV5-1 and TRBJ2-7; D might be TRBD1 or TRBD2, each matching 5 bases. V lost 4 bases, J lost 0 bases, and 11 bases lay in between. The CDR3 length is 14 residues. The germline gives CDR1 SGHRS, CDR2 YFSETQ. CDR3 loop: CASSPGAVSYEQYF. CDR3 coding DNA: TGCGCCAGCAGCCCCGGGGCAGTCTCCTACGAGCAGTACTTC.

The genes are TRBV6-5 and TRBJ1-6; 7 bases match TRBD1. The germline V gene has CDR1 MNHEY and CDR2 SVGAGI. This CDR3 contains 15 residues. Trimming removed 0 bases from V and 7 bases from J; junction bases left unmatched: 3. CDR3 residues: CASSYSQGTNSPLHF. Written as DNA, the CDR3 is TGTGCCAGCAGTTACTCACAGGGGACAAATTCACCCCTCCACTTT.

The V gene is TRBV9, the J gene TRBJ2-5, with D possibly being TRBD2 (5 bases). CDR3 size: 16 residues. With 0 bases removed from V and 5 bases from J, the gap between germline ends came to 17 bases. CDR1 and CDR2 (germline): SGDLS, YYNGEE. CDR3 sequence: CASSVGSSRGSETQYF. In nucleotides, the CDR3 is TGTGCCAGCAGCGTAGGATCTAGCCGGGGTTCCGAGACCCAGTACTTC.

The V and J genes are TRBV5-1 and TRBJ2-5; D is perhaps TRBD2 (6 bases). This CDR3 comprises 15 residues. V was trimmed by 4 bases and J by 1 base, leaving 14 bases between them. Germline-derived CDR1 and CDR2 are SGHRS and YFSETQ. The CDR3 is CASSGVTSSQETQYF. The CDR3 coding sequence is TGCGCCAGCAGCGGGGTCACTAGCAGCCAAGAGACCCAGTACTTC.

Written as DNA, the CDR3 is TGTGCCACCAGCAGAGATGCCCGAGCGGGGGGGCAGACCCAGTACTTC. Residues: CATSRDARAGGQTQYF. The chain combines TRBV15 with TRBJ2-5; TRBD2 matches at 10 bases. V was pared by 0 bases and J by 6 bases, with 7 bases of the junction left unmatched. The CDR3 length is 16 residues. Germline V lookup: CDR1 LNHNV, CDR2 YYDKDF (reference sequence). Looking up the rest from reference TRBV15 and TRBJ2-5 gives the full variable domain: DAMVIQNPRYQVTQFGKPVTLSCSQTLNHNVMYWYQQKSSQAPKLLFHYYDKDFNNEADTPDNFQSRRPNTSFCFLDIRSPGLGDTAMYLCATSRDARAGGQTQYFGPGTRLLVL.

The rearrangement joins TRBV7-2 to TRBJ2-4; maybe TRBD1 (5 bases). V was cut by 2 bases and J by 9 bases, with 17 bases left in between. From germline, CDR1 is SGHTA and CDR2 FQGNSA. This CDR3 has 15 residues. CDR3 in DNA: TGTGCCAGCAGCTTATCAGTCGCGGACAACGGCATTCAGTACTTC. This gives the protein CASSLSVADNGIQYF.